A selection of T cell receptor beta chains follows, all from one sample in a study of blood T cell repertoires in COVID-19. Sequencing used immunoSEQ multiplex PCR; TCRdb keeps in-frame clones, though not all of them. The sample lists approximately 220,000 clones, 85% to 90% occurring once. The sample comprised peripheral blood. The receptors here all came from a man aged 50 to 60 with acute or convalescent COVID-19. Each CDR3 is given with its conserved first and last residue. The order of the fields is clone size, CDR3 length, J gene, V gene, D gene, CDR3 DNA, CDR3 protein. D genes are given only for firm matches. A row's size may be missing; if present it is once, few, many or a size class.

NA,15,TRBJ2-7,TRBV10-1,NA,TGCGCCAGCAGTGAGTCGCGACAGGCGCTAGACGAGCAGTACTTC,CASSESRQALDEQYF
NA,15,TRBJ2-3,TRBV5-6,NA,TGTGCCAGCCGCCTATGGAGAACTAGCACAGATACGCAGTATTTT,CASRLWRTSTDTQYF
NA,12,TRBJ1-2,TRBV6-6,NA,TGTGCCAGCAGACGCTATTTTTATGGCTACACCTTC,CASRRYFYGYTF
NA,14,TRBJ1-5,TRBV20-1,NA,TGCAGTGCTAGTGTTGCCAGCGGCAATCAGCCCCAGCATTTT,CSASVASGNQPQHF
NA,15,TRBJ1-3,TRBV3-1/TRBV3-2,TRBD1,TGTGCCAGCAGACGGGGACAGGGGAACGGAAACACCATATATTTT,CASRRGQGNGNTIYF
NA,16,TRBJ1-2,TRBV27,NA,TGTGCCAGCAGTTTACGACAGCACCAAATAGTCTATGGCTACACCTTC,CASSLRQHQIVYGYTF
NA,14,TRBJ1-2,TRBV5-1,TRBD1,TGCGCCAGCAGCCCGGGACAGAGAAACTATGGCTACACCTTC,CASSPGQRNYGYTF
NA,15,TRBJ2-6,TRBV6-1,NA,TGTGCCAGCAGTGATCCATGGGCTGGGGCCAACGTCCTGATTTTC,CASSDPWAGANVLIF
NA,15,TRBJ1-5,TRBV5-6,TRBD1,TGTGCCAGCAGCTTGTGGGGGACAGGGGGCCAGCCCCAGCATTTT,CASSLWGTGGQPQHF
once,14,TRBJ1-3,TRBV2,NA,TGTGCCAGCACCTCGGGACATTCTGGAAACACCATATATTTT,CASTSGHSGNTIYF
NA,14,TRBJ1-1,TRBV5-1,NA,TGCGCCAGCAGCTTGGCCCACGGGAACACTGAAGCTTTCTTT,CASSLAHGNTEAFF
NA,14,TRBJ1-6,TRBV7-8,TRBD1,TGTGCCAGCAGCCACGGGACAGCAAATTCACCCCTCCACTTT,CASSHGTANSPLHF
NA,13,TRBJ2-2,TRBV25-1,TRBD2,TGTGCCAGCAGGGGGACTAGCGGGGGGGAGCTGTTTTTT,CASRGTSGGELFF
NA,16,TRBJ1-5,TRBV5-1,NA,TGCGCCAGCAGCTTGCAAGGCCCGGCGGGCAATCAGCCCCAGCATTTT,CASSLQGPAGNQPQHF
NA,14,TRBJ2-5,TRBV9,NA,TGTGCCAGCAGCGTAGCTAGAGGAGGGGAGACCCAGTACTTC,CASSVARGGETQYF
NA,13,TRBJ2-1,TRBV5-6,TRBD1,TGTGCCAGCAGCTCGGGACAGTCAAATGAGCAGTTCTTC,CASSSGQSNEQFF
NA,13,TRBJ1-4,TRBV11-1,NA,TGTGCCAGCAGCCGGTCCCCTAATGAAAAACTGTTTTTT,CASSRSPNEKLFF
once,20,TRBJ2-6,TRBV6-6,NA,TGTGCCAGCAGCTTCTCCTCCCTGGGCAGGTTCCCATCTGGGGCCAACGTCCTGACTTTC,CASSFSSLGRFPSGANVLTF
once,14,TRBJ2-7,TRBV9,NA,TGTGCCAGCAGCGTTTGGGCCCAAGCCTACGAGCAGTACTTC,CASSVWAQAYEQYF
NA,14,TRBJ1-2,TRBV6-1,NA,TGTGCCAGCAGTGAAGTTGGGGGCCACTATGGCTACACCTTC,CASSEVGGHYGYTF
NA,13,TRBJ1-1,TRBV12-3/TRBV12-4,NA,TGTGCCAGCAGTTACGCGATGGACACTGAAGCTTTCTTT,CASSYAMDTEAFF
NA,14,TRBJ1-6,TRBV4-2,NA,TGTGCCAGCAGCCAAGAGACAGAGAATTCACCCCTCCACTTT,CASSQETENSPLHF
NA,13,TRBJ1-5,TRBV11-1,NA,TGTGCCAGCAGCTTAGACAGAAATCAGCCCCAGCATTTT,CASSLDRNQPQHF
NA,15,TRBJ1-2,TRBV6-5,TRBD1,TGTGCCAGCAGAAGACCGTGGGACAGGGGGGCAAGTTTCTCCTTC,CASRRPWDRGASFSF
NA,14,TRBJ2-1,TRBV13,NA,TGTGCCAGCAGCCCCCTGGGCAGATACAATGAGCAGTTCTTC,CASSPLGRYNEQFF
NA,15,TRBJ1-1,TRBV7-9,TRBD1,TGTGCCAGCAGCTCCAGACAGGGGCTGAGCACTGAAGCTTTCTTT,CASSSRQGLSTEAFF
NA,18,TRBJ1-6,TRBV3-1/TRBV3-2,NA,TGTGCCAGCAGCCAGCGTACAGGGCTAAGCTCCTATAATTCACCCCTCCACTTT,CASSQRTGLSSYNSPLHF
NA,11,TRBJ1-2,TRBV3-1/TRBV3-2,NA,TGTGCCAGCAGCCTGGCTTCTGAGGAGACCTTC,CASSLASEETF
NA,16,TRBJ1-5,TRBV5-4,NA,TGTGCCAGCAGCTTGGACGGACAACTTAGCAATCAGCCCCAGCATTTT,CASSLDGQLSNQPQHF
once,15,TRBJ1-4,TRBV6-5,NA,TGTGCCAGCAGTTACTACAGAACAACTAATGAAAAACTGTTTTTT,CASSYYRTTNEKLFF
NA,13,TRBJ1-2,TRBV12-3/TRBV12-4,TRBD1,TGTGCCACCCGACAGGGGATACACTATGGCTACACCTTC,CATRQGIHYGYTF
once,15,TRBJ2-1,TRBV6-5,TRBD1,TGTGCCAGCAGTTACGGGACAGGGGCATACAATGAGCAGTTCTTC,CASSYGTGAYNEQFF
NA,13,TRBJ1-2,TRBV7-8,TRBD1,TGTGCCAGCAGCCCAAGGACAGGGTTCGGCTACACCTTC,CASSPRTGFGYTF
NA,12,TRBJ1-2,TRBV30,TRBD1,TGTGCCTGGAGTGCGGGGGACAGCAGCTACACCTTC,CAWSAGDSSYTF
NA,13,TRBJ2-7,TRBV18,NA,TGTGCCAGCTCACCCGGACAGAGGTACGAGCAGTACTTC,CASSPGQRYEQYF
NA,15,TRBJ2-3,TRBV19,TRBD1,TGTGCCAGTAGCCACAGGGGGCTAAACACAGATACGCAGTATTTT,CASSHRGLNTDTQYF
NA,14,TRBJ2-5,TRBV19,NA,TGTGCCAGTAGTATGGCCCAGACTCAAGAGACCCAGTACTTC,CASSMAQTQETQYF
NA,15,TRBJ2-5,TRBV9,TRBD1,TGTGCCAGCAGCGTAGAAGGCAGGGGGTGGGAGACCCAGTACTTC,CASSVEGRGWETQYF
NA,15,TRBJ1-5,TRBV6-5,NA,TGTGCCAGCAGCGACTTTGGGACTTCCAATCAGCCCCAGCATTTT,CASSDFGTSNQPQHF
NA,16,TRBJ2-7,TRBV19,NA,TGTGCCAGTAGTATCGACCGCGGGACGGACACCTACGAGCAGTACTTC,CASSIDRGTDTYEQYF
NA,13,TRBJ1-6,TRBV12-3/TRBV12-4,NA,TGTGCCAGCAGTCCCGGACAGAATTCACCCCTCCACTTT,CASSPGQNSPLHF
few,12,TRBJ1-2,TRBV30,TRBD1,TGTGCCTGGAGTGGACAGGGCTGGGGCTACACCTTC,CAWSGQGWGYTF
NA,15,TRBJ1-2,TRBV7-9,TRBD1,TGTGCCAGCAGCTTACCCGCAGGGGGCAACTATGGCTACACCTTC,CASSLPAGGNYGYTF
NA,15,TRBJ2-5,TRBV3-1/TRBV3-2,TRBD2,TGTGCCAGCAGCACCGGGGGGGCCATGTTGGAGACCCAGTACTTC,CASSTGGAMLETQYF
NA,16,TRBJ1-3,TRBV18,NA,TGTGCCAGCTCACCACTCTCCGGGGTCTCTGGAAACACCATATATTTT,CASSPLSGVSGNTIYF